This TCR beta chain emerged from a study of T-cell memory formation after mild COVID-19. Study details: Clusters were largely donor specific.

The CDR3 sequence is 15 residues long. Per the germline V gene, CDR1 is MGHRA and CDR2 is YSYEKL. The V gene lost 2 bases and the J gene lost 1 base, with 8 bases spanning the gap. TCRdb passed the 5' RACE reads through MiXCR, listing each CDR3 protein once. Of 540,000 or so distinct CDR3 sequences listed, around 20% were seen once; the top ten hold around 12%. The material sequenced was PBMCs or a T cell subset sorted from them (not recorded which). The sequence derives from an adult woman who had mild COVID-19 (a few samples of this study predate the infection). Cell type and time point are not known. The chain combines TRBV4-1 with TRBJ2-2, with TRBD1 as a possible D gene (5 bases). In nucleotides, the CDR3 is TGCGCCAGCAGCCAAAGTCAGGGGAACACCGGGGAGCTGTTTTTT. This sequence encodes CASSQSQGNTGELFF.